The 15 T cell receptor beta chains given below trace back to one sample, sequenced in a study of blood T cell repertoires in COVID-19. Measured with immunoSEQ multiplex PCR; TCRdb has only the in-frame clones, and not every one. The data show under 250,000 clones, with more than 75% seen just once and 1.5% to 2% held by the top ten. The sequenced sample was peripheral blood. The source of these receptors is an older woman who had recovered from COVID-19.

The chain employs TRBV6-5 and TRBJ1-1; D is perhaps TRBD1 (5 bases). Trimming took off 10 bases at V and 1 base at J, with 16 bases between the two ends. The CDR3 is made up of 14 amino acids. CDR1 is MNHEY and CDR2 is SVGAGI in the germline V gene. In nucleotides, the CDR3 is TGTGCCACGGGACTCAGTTATTCGAACACTGAAGCTTTCTTT. Its translation: CATGLSYSNTEAFF.

The chain joins TRBV10-3 to TRBJ2-1; D is possibly TRBD1 (5 bases). In germline, CDR1 is ENHRY, CDR2 SYGVKD. V lost 4 bases to trimming and J lost 2 bases, with 12 bases between them. This CDR3 is built from 15 residues. Here the CDR3 reads CAISGSPDTYNEQFF. For the CDR3, the DNA is TGTGCCATCAGTGGGTCCCCGGACACCTACAATGAGCAGTTCTTC.

The J gene is TRBJ1-1, the V gene TRBV11-2; 10 bases fit TRBD1. The germline CDR1 and CDR2 sequences are SGHAT and FQNNGV. V dropped 4 bases and J dropped 10; count of bases not matched to a gene: 9. There are 14 residues in the CDR3. CDR3 bases: TGTGCCAGCAGCTCCCCGGGACAGGGGTCTACAGCTTTCTTT. Translation gives CASSSPGQGSTAFF.

J is TRBJ2-2 and V is TRBV25-1; D gene uncertain. Germline CDR1 is MGHDK and CDR2 is SYGVNS. The CDR3 consists of 14 residues. The ends were cut back, 4 bases at V and 3 bases at J, with 9 bases in the middle. The CDR3 DNA is TGTGCCAGCAGTGCAGCAGGCTACACCGGGGAGCTGTTTTTT. This gives the protein CASSAAGYTGELFF.

This clone was found once. V and J are TRBV19 and TRBJ1-5; D is unresolved. CDR3 length equals 13 residues. Germline V gene data show CDR1 as LNHDA and CDR2 as SQIVND (reference sequence). Trimming removed 5 bases from V and 6 bases from J, with 11 bases in between. This CDR3 reads CASSSIAGQPQHF. The CDR3 bases are TGTGCCAGTAGTTCCATTGCAGGTCAGCCCCAGCATTTT.

The chain combines TRBV6-5 with TRBJ1-1; TRBD1 matches 10 bases. This CDR3 is 14 amino acids long. Germline trimming cut 1 base from V and 6 bases from J; bases unmatched to any gene: 2. The germline gives CDR1 MNHEY, CDR2 SVGAGI. CDR3 loop: CASSYLGQGSEAFF. CDR3 DNA sequence: TGTGCCAGCAGTTACTTGGGACAGGGGTCTGAAGCTTTCTTT.

The V gene is TRBV13, the J gene TRBJ2-3; D is uncertain. The CDR3 covers 16 residues. Trimming shortened V by 0 bases and J by 4 bases, and 14 bases separated the two germline ends. Germline CDR1 is PRHDT and CDR2 is FYEKMQ (reference sequence). The chain's CDR3 is CASSLGGRGGSDTQYF. DNA for the CDR3: TGTGCCAGCAGCTTAGGCGGTAGAGGTGGATCAGATACGCAGTATTTT. The variable domain in full, completed from reference TRBV13 and TRBJ2-3, reads AAGVIQSPRHLIKEKRETATLKCYPIPRHDTVYWYQQGPGQDPQFLISFYEKMQSDKGSIPDRFSAQQFSDYHSELNMSSLELGDSALYFCASSLGGRGGSDTQYFGPGTRLTVL.

This clone was observed a single time. This rearrangement joins TRBV24-1 to TRBJ1-2; D is ambiguous. Germline values: CDR1 KGHDR, CDR2 SFDVKD. The CDR3 extends over 12 amino acids. The ends were cut back, 9 bases at V and 4 bases at J, with 11 bases in the middle. The CDR3 here is CATGEDGYGYTF. The CDR3 bases are TGTGCCACCGGGGAGGATGGCTATGGCTACACCTTC.

The chain uses TRBV28 and TRBJ2-7, with D perhaps matching TRBD1 (6 bases). The CDR3 runs to 14 residues. V was pared by 4 bases and J by 4 bases, with 14 bases between. Germline V lookup: CDR1 MDHEN, CDR2 SYDVKM. CDR3 amino acids: CASSSSLGTYEQYF. Here the CDR3 DNA reads TGTGCCAGCAGTTCCTCCCTGGGGACATACGAGCAGTACTTC.

This clone was recorded once. V and J are TRBV5-1 and TRBJ2-3, with no clear D. V lost 0 bases to trimming and J lost 2 bases, with 10 bases between them. This CDR3 has 15 amino acids. The germline gives CDR1 SGHRS, CDR2 YFSETQ. CDR3 in DNA: TGCGCCAGCAGCTTGGATTCAGGTATCACAGATACGCAGTATTTT. It encodes CASSLDSGITDTQYF.

This rearrangement joins TRBV6-6 to TRBJ2-7, with D possibly TRBD2 on 6 matching bases. CDR1 is MNHNY, CDR2 SVGAGI, per germline (reference sequence). The CDR3 has 14 residues. V shed 6 bases and J shed 5 bases, with 17 bases lying between them. The CDR3 sequence is CASSPDGRRHEQYF. CDR3 DNA sequence: TGTGCCAGCAGCCCCGACGGGAGACGCCACGAGCAGTACTTC.

This clone came up once. V and J are TRBV2 and TRBJ1-2; 7 bases match TRBD1. J was trimmed by 4 bases and V by 6 bases; bases with no gene match: 11. Germline V gene data show CDR1 as SNHLY and CDR2 as FYNNEI. The CDR3 extends over 15 amino acids. The CDR3 DNA follows: TGTGCCAGCAGGCCGACAGGGATTTTAAGCTATGGCTACACCTTC. The encoded protein is CASRPTGILSYGYTF.

The rearrangement joins TRBV6-1 to TRBJ2-1, with D possibly being TRBD1 (5 bases). Trimming took off 2 bases at V and 3 bases at J, with 8 bases between the two ends. The CDR3 is made up of 14 amino acids. Per germline, CDR1 MNHNS and CDR2 SASEGT. This chain's CDR3 is CASSETTDYNEQFF. In nucleotides, the CDR3 is TGTGCCAGCAGTGAAACGACAGACTACAATGAGCAGTTCTTC.

This chain uses TRBV7-9 with TRBJ2-1; maybe TRBD2 (7 bases). V was clipped by 8 bases and J by 8 bases, with 16 bases between them. CDR1 and CDR2 from the germline V gene are SEHNR and FQNEAQ (reference sequence). The CDR3 contains 13 residues. This chain's CDR3 is CASSTVGGHEQFF. The CDR3 DNA reads as TGTGCCAGCTCCACCGTCGGGGGGCATGAGCAGTTCTTC. The entire variable domain, with the rest obtained from reference TRBV7-9 and TRBJ2-1, is as follows: DTGVSQNPRHKITKRGQNVTFRCDPISEHNRLYWYRQTLGQGPEFLTYFQNEAQLEKSRLLSDRFSAERPKGSFSTLEIQRTEQGDSAMYLCASSTVGGHEQFFGPGTRLTVL.

Only a few counts were recorded for this clone. The chain is built from TRBV14 and TRBJ2-7; possibly TRBD1 for D (5 bases). V lost 4 bases and J 1 base, leaving 14 bases between the germline ends. Germline CDR1 and CDR2: SGHDN and FVKESK. CDR3 length: 15 amino acids. CDR3 in amino acids: CASSRDRSSSYEQYF. CDR3 nucleotide sequence: TGTGCCAGCAGCCGTGACAGAAGTTCTTCCTACGAGCAGTACTTC.